This T cell receptor beta chain was sequenced during a study of blood T cell repertoires in COVID-19. Background on the study: From T cells, B-cell-depleted T cells, or PBMCs came the material, which was cDNA or gDNA.

Original data processing: Amplified reference gene primers provided the basis for estimating nucleated cell counts. The data were produced by immunoSEQ multiplex PCR, yet TCRdb's version contains in-frame clones alone and is incomplete. That table is the source of V, J and clone size, and D and trimming were worked out from the DNA. Of more than 450,000 clones listed, around 90% were seen once; the top ten hold roughly 0.7%. Individuals drawn from approximately 22 US areas were about 18 to 95 years old. Two negative PCRs, clearance, or symptom resolution had been documented for recovered Cohort 3 donors. V was pared by 5 bases and J by 1 base, with 10 bases of the junction left unmatched. CDR3 length: 17 amino acids. Germline V CDR1 and CDR2: LGHDT, YNNKEL (reference sequence).

The chain joins TRBV3-1 (or the pseudogene TRBV3-2) to TRBJ2-5; 10 bases align to TRBD2. The origin of this receptor is a woman younger than 35 who had recovered from COVID-19. What was sequenced was PBMCs or T cells enriched from blood (not recorded which). In DNA form, the CDR3 reads TGTGCCAGCAGCTACGCTCGGCAGCGGGGGGGCCAAGAGACCCAGTACTTC. Protein: CASSYARQRGGQETQYF.